This T cell receptor (beta chain) derives from a study of CXCR3-negative and CXCR3-positive naive CD8 T cells. Study-level background: Roughly 1.5 +/- 0.3 million TRB reads came from each library, giving 110 million to 150 million in total. Study outcomes and limitations: The majority of assays used fresh PBMCs, and CXCR3 expression partially decreased after cryopreservation. Relative to CXCR3-negative naive cells, CXCR3-positive naive cells had more hydrophobic TRB CDR3s.

With UMI labels, 5' RACE was used to prepare the TRB cDNA libraries. TCRdb re-called the 5' RACE reads and catalogs CDR3 proteins one per entry, DNA excluded. This sample's clone table lists 95,000 to 100,000 distinct CDR3 sequences. The CDR3 is 13 amino acids. Germline values: CDR1 MNHEY, CDR2 SMNVEV (reference sequence). A word on this clonotype: The antigen is not known.

The sequence was obtained from a human donor in good health. Some clones in this sample may be carry-over from other donors' samples. Source material: naive CXCR3+ CD8+ T cells from blood. Subset in this sample: CD45RO-CCR7+CD27+CD95- naive CD8+ T cells expressing CXCR3 (TNR3+). The V call is TRBV27, the J call TRBJ2-5. CDR3 in amino acids: CASSLGRTETQYF.